These 29 T cell receptor beta chains were all obtained from the same sample, sequenced in a study of regulatory T cells in long-lasting Graves disease. Time point: persistent/refractory GD, antithyroid drugs over 5 years with positive TRAb. From RNA extracted from PBMCs, the TCR library was made. CDR3-region Arm-PCR and iRepertoire HTBI primers produced the TCR beta libraries. TCRdb reprocessed the multiplex PCR reads via MiXCR and lists one record per CDR3 protein. The table records more than 300,000 distinct CDR3 sequences, 20% of them present only once. Source: peripheral blood mononuclear cells (PBMCs), taken when the disease was refractory, from a patient treated with antithyroid drugs. These receptors all come from a female donor with Graves disease.

The rearrangement joins TRBV5-1 to TRBJ2-5; weak D call: TRBD2 (5 bases). Trimming stripped 5 bases from V and 0 bases from J, with 8 bases between. This CDR3 has 13 residues. Germline-derived CDR1 and CDR2 are SGHRS and YFSETQ. In nucleotides, the CDR3 is TGCGCCAGCAGGGCCGGGAACCAAGAGACCCAGTACTTC. This gives the protein CASRAGNQETQYF.

This clonotype was picked up a small number of times. The rearrangement links TRBV11-2 to TRBJ2-1, with unresolved D. Trimming took 1 base from V and 12 from J, leaving 7 bases between them. From germline, CDR1 is SGHAT and CDR2 FQNNGV. The CDR3 contains 11 residues. The CDR3 coding sequence is TGTGCCAGCAGCTTAGTGCTGGGGCAGTTCTTC. As protein: CASSLVLGQFF.

This sequence joins TRBV7-3 and TRBJ2-7, with D unresolved. The CDR3 runs 13 residues. V lost 1 base, J lost 5 bases, and 9 bases lay in between. CDR1 is SGHTA and CDR2 is FQGTGA in the germline V gene. The CDR3 nucleotides read TGTGCCAGCAGCTTAAGATACTCGGACGAGCAGTACTTC. Its protein product is CASSLRYSDEQYF. Drawing the rest from reference TRBV7-3 and TRBJ2-7, the complete variable domain is GAGVSQTPSNKVTEKGKYVELRCDPISGHTALYWYRQSLGQGPEFLIYFQGTGAADDSGLPNDRFFAVRPEGSVSTLKIQRTERGDSAVYLCASSLRYSDEQYFGPGTRLTVT.

This sequence joins TRBV9 and TRBJ1-6; D ambiguous. Germline CDR1 SGDLS, CDR2 YYNGEE. The V gene lost 3 bases and the J gene lost 7 bases, with 5 bases spanning the gap. The CDR3 is 12 amino acids. The CDR3 reads CASSGRNSPLHF. The CDR3 coding sequence is TGTGCCAGCAGCGGCCGAAATTCACCCCTCCACTTT.

Notes on this clonotype: The DNA is left out, because the CDR3 cannot be placed on it with certainty; the CDR3 is given as TCRdb lists it. The chain is built from TRBV29-1 and TRBJ2-1; the table assigns TRBD1, which was not confirmed against the DNA. A total of 16 residues make up the CDR3, ends included. CDR1 SQVTM and CDR2 ANQGSEA come from the germline V gene. The CDR3: CSVGVGQGARYNERFF.

The genes are TRBV5-1 and TRBJ2-5; D perhaps matches TRBD2 (6 bases). The J call is doubtful: the DNA matches TRBJ2-1 better. The CDR3 is 13 residues long. Germline CDR1 is SGHRS and CDR2 is YFSETQ. As DNA, the CDR3 is TGCGCCAGCAGCTCGACGACTAGCAATGAGCAGTTCTTC. It translates to CASSSTTSNEQFF.

V and J are TRBV2 and TRBJ1-2, with 8 bases lining up with TRBD1. The CDR3 is 12 residues long. With V trimmed by 6 bases and J by 6 bases, 3 bases remained unmatched. Germline V gene lookup returns CDR1 SNHLY and CDR2 FYNNEI. The DNA of the CDR3 is TGTGCCAGCAGGACAGGGGAACATGGCTACACCTTC. It specifies CASRTGEHGYTF.

Many counts were recorded for this clonotype. V usage is TRBV10-3 and J usage is TRBJ2-7; D is uncertain. The CDR3 runs to 11 residues. The germline V gene has CDR1 ENHRY and CDR2 SYGVKD. Trimming took off 3 bases at V and 2 bases at J, with 2 bases between the two ends. The CDR3 nucleotides are TGTGCCATCAGTGATACCTACGAGCAGTACTTC. This encodes CAISDTYEQYF.

This chain connects TRBV28 to TRBJ2-7; D is unclear. V was trimmed by 6 bases and J by 1 base, leaving 10 bases between them. This CDR3 is built from 13 residues. Germline V gives CDR1 MDHEN, CDR2 SYDVKM. The chain's CDR3 is CASSLNPSYEQYF. The CDR3, as DNA: TGTGCCAGCAGCTTAAATCCTTCCTACGAGCAGTACTTC.

The table lists this clonotype with many counts. V and J are TRBV20-1 and TRBJ1-2; D unresolved. Deletions cut 3 bases from V and 4 bases from J, with 18 bases between. CDR1 and CDR2 from the germline V gene are DFQATT and SNEGSKA (reference sequence). The CDR3 totals 15 residues. CDR3 nucleotides: TGCAGTGCTAGCGGTATCCCTGGCAAGACCTATGGCTACACCTTC. Amino acids: CSASGIPGKTYGYTF.

The chain uses TRBV30 and TRBJ1-2; D gene unclear. V was clipped by 4 bases and J by 7 bases, with 13 bases between them. Germline V lookup: CDR1 GTSNPN, CDR2 SVGIG (reference sequence). The CDR3 has 12 amino acids. The CDR3 loop reads CAWKYREGGYTF. Here the CDR3 DNA reads TGTGCCTGGAAATACCGTGAAGGTGGCTACACCTTC.

This clonotype was found a few times. The chain combines TRBV6-2 or TRBV6-3 with TRBJ2-3; D gene uncertain. The V gene's germline CDR1 is MNHEY and CDR2 SVGEGT. V was clipped by 2 bases and J by 6 bases, with 12 bases between them. The CDR3 extends over 14 amino acids. The CDR3 region has the DNA TGTGCCAGCAGTTACGGCCAGGCCCGGGATACGCAGTATTTT. This gives the protein CASSYGQARDTQYF.

The table lists this clonotype with a few counts. This CDR3 is CASSQDSVGRGNTEAFF. Written as DNA, the CDR3 is TGCGCCAGCAGCCAAGATTCAGTCGGGCGGGGAAACACTGAAGCTTTCTTT. V and J are TRBV4-1 and TRBJ1-1; D is unclear. The CDR3 contains 17 residues. Trimming pared 0 bases from V and 2 bases from J, leaving 16 bases between. Per germline, CDR1 MGHRA and CDR2 YSYEKL.

In its sample, this clonotype was seen many times. The genes are TRBV12-3 or TRBV12-4 and TRBJ1-1; D is perhaps TRBD1 (5 bases). The CDR3 contains 14 residues. Between the trimmed V and J ends, which lost 1 base and 2 bases, there was a span of 8 bases. CDR3 DNA: TGTGCCAGCAGTTTAGGGGACGTCAACACTGAAGCTTTCTTT. Protein: CASSLGDVNTEAFF.

This clonotype came up many times. This chain links TRBV12-3 or TRBV12-4 with TRBJ1-1; a weak D match, TRBD1 (5 bases). V was clipped by 4 bases and J by 0 bases, with 9 bases between them. The CDR3 has 14 residues. CDR3 coding DNA: TGTGCCAGCAGTTCAGGGAACATGAACACTGAAGCTTTCTTT. It is translated as CASSSGNMNTEAFF.

J is TRBJ2-3 and V is TRBV12-3 or TRBV12-4, with D possibly matching TRBD2 (5 bases). The CDR3 has 15 amino acids. Trimming shortened V by 3 bases and J by 2 bases, and 12 bases separated the two germline ends. The chain's CDR3 is CASSLDSAYTDTQYF. For the CDR3, the DNA is TGTGCCAGCAGTTTGGATAGCGCTTACACAGATACGCAGTATTTT.

The V call is TRBV6-1, the J call TRBJ1-1; the D is unclear. This CDR3 has 15 residues. CDR1 and CDR2 from the germline V gene are MNHNS and SASEGT. The V end was cut by 6 bases, the J end by 6 bases, with 20 bases between. The CDR3 nucleotides read TGTGCCAGCAGCCGAACCCTTACACCGGACGCTGAAGCTTTCTTT. Its translation: CASSRTLTPDAEAFF.

This rearrangement joins TRBV4-3 to TRBJ2-2; no clear D gene. V lost 4 bases and J lost 0, with 6 bases in between. This CDR3 spans 14 amino acids. Germline V gene lookup returns CDR1 LGHNA and CDR2 YSLEER. The CDR3 DNA sequence: TGCGCCAGCAGCCCGCACTCGAACACCGGGGAGCTGTTTTTT. Translating it yields CASSPHSNTGELFF.

This clonotype has ten or more counts. The rearrangement joins TRBV7-2 to TRBJ1-1; TRBD1 is a possible D gene (5 bases). Germline assignment: CDR1 SGHTA and CDR2 FQGNSA. V was cut by 0 bases and J by 1 base, with 15 bases left in between. The CDR3 runs 17 residues. CDR3 sequence reads: CASSLASSAGQNTEAFF. The DNA for the CDR3 is TGTGCCAGCAGCTTAGCGTCGTCCGCAGGACAGAACACTGAAGCTTTCTTT.

This clonotype was seen ten or more times. This chain joins TRBV3-1 and TRBJ1-4, with D possibly being TRBD1 (5 bases). Trimming shortened V by 3 bases and J by 8 bases, and 19 bases separated the two germline ends. The CDR3 spans 16 residues. The V gene's germline CDR1 is LGHDT and CDR2 YNNKEL (reference sequence). The CDR3 sequence: CASSQYDQGSEEKLFF. Written as DNA, the CDR3 is TGTGCCAGCAGCCAGTATGATCAGGGATCGGAGGAAAAACTGTTTTTT.

This clonotype was recorded a few times. CDR3 in DNA: TGTGCCAGCAGCCAAGATATTAGCGGGATCTCACCCGAGCAGTACTTC. This translates into CASSQDISGISPEQYF. The chain carries TRBV4-2 and TRBJ2-7, with TRBD2 matching 8 bases. The junction had 10 bases not matched to a gene; V was cut back by 0 bases and J by 6 bases. CDR1 LGHNA and CDR2 YNFKEQ come from the germline V gene. The CDR3 totals 16 residues.

This clonotype was seen many times. The chain is built from TRBV20-1 and TRBJ2-5; D ambiguous. The germline V and J ends were trimmed by 4 bases and 5 bases, with 17 bases remaining between them. The germline gives CDR1 DFQATT, CDR2 SNEGSKA (reference sequence). The CDR3 totals 14 residues. CDR3: CSAKPLGRFETQYF. The CDR3 DNA sequence: TGCAGTGCTAAACCCCTCGGGCGGTTCGAGACCCAGTACTTC.

The sample holds many counts of this clonotype. The rearrangement uses TRBV27 and TRBJ1-2; D is unresolved. The CDR3 sequence is 13 residues long. Germline V lookup: CDR1 MNHEY, CDR2 SMNVEV (reference sequence). Trimming cost V 2 bases and J 6 bases, with 10 bases left between them. CDR3 sequence (DNA): TGTGCCAGCAGTTTAGGAGTAAAGGATGGCTACACCTTC. Translated: CASSLGVKDGYTF.

This clonotype was detected many times. This chain joins TRBV6-1 and TRBJ2-7, with TRBD2 identical over 9 bases. CDR3 length: 15 amino acids. Germline V gene sequence: CDR1 MNHNS, CDR2 SASEGT. The CDR3 loop is CATWSSGRPPGEQYF. The CDR3 DNA reads as TGTGCGACGTGGAGTAGCGGGAGACCACCGGGGGAGCAGTACTTC.

This clonotype was picked up a small number of times. The rearrangement joins TRBV9 to TRBJ2-1; D gene unclear. Deletions cut 0 bases from V and 5 bases from J, with 9 bases between. The V gene's germline CDR1 is SGDLS and CDR2 YYNGEE. This CDR3 has 14 residues. CDR3 loop: CASSVAWSDNEQFF. DNA for the CDR3: TGTGCCAGCAGCGTAGCCTGGTCCGACAATGAGCAGTTCTTC.

The genes are TRBV19 and TRBJ1-1; perhaps TRBD1 as D (6 bases). This CDR3 is 16 amino acids long. With 6 bases removed from V and 1 base from J, the gap between germline ends came to 18 bases. CDR1 is LNHDA, CDR2 SQIVND, per germline (reference sequence). The CDR3: CASSRGLLGGNTEAFF. The CDR3 nucleotides read TGTGCCAGTAGCCGAGGCCTACTAGGGGGGAACACTGAAGCTTTCTTT.

This clonotype has only a few counts. V gene TRBV11-3 combines with J gene TRBJ2-1; 8 bases fit TRBD2. V lost 5 bases and J lost 2; bases outside the gene matches: 5. In germline, CDR1 is SGHNT, CDR2 YENEEA. The CDR3 runs 15 residues. CDR3 bases: TGTGCCAGCAGCCCAAGCGGGGGACCCTACAATGAGCAGTTCTTC. Its protein product is CASSPSGGPYNEQFF.

This clonotype occurred a few times. The V and J genes are TRBV20-1 and TRBJ1-5, with D unclear. V shed 5 bases and J shed 4 bases, with 18 bases lying between them. This CDR3 comprises 15 residues. CDR1 and CDR2 from the germline V gene are DFQATT and SNEGSKA (reference sequence). The CDR3 region has the DNA TGCAGTGCTCCCCCGGGCTCCATCCCGAATCAGCCCCAGCATTTT. Protein sequence: CSAPPGSIPNQPQHF.

The chain uses TRBV20-1 and TRBJ1-1; D is unclear. Deletions cut 1 base from V and 4 bases from J, with 19 bases between. The V gene's germline CDR1 is DFQATT and CDR2 SNEGSKA (reference sequence). CDR3 length: 16 residues. The CDR3 nucleotides read TGCAGTGCTAGAGTGTGGTACGGGCGGGTGAGCACTGAAGCTTTCTTT. Amino acids: CSARVWYGRVSTEAFF.